This TCR beta chain was identified in a study of cytomegalovirus exposure and HLA in healthy donors. Study-level background: Of the donors genotyped, several hundred in all, about 82% fell in the Caucasian-associated ancestry cluster.

Notes on the study in general: Rarity marked most TCR sequences, yet some public TCRs occurred in many donors. A previous analysis found most TCR beta V segments productive roughly 87% or roughly 30% of the time. It was 150 or so TCR beta chains that were listed as cytomegalovirus-associated.

With regard to this clone: Its specificity is not known.

The CDR3 extends over 13 amino acids. The germline V gene encodes CDR1 SNHLY and CDR2 FYNNEI. Deletions cut 1 base from V and 5 bases from J, with 8 bases between. Researchers ran the PCR with 60 Vbeta and 13 Jbeta primers. Clones were read by immunoSEQ multiplex PCR, and TCRdb kept only the in-frame ones, dropping some. The sample has 50,000 to 80,000 clones; the top ten hold 3.5% to 4%. Source material: PBMCs. The sequence derives from a woman younger than 30 in good health and CMV-seronegative. The chain carries TRBV2 and TRBJ1-2, with D uncertain. The CDR3 is CASSEGAGYGYTF. CDR3 DNA sequence: TGTGCCAGCAGTGAAGGGGCAGGTTATGGCTACACCTTC.